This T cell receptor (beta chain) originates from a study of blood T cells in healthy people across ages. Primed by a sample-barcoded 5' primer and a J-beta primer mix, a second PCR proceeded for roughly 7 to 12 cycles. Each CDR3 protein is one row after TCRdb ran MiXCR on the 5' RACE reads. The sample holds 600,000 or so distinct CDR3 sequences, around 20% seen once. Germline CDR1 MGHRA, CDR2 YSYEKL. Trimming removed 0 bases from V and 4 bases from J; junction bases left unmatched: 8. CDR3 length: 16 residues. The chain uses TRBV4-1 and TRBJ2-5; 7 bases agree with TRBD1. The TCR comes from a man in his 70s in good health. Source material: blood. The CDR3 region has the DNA TGCGCCAGCAGCCAAGAAAGAGAAGGGGGCACAGAGACCCAGTACTTC. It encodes CASSQEREGGTETQYF.